Presented here are 17 T cell receptor beta chains from one specimen sequenced in a study of a mutant IDH1 vaccine in newly diagnosed glioma (dated by TCRdb to about 2021). Library preparation used the immunoSEQ multiplex PCR assay. TCRdb provides this immuneACCESS table in a form limited to in-frame rearrangements. Some clones are lacking; in checked studies, under half of them reflect an unresolved V gene, and why the rest are absent is not known. Within this sample are around 58,000 clones, with around 81% of them counted one time only. The ten biggest clones cover under 3.5% of the sample. No antigens are known for them. The sample's time point label, decoded: week 5, during vaccination. Each vaccine dose was 300 ug of a 20-mer mutant IDH1 peptide in Montanide, given subcutaneously with topical imiquimod. The material was PBMCs, obtained from a glioma patient whose treatment included an IDH1 peptide vaccine. The receptors here all came from a young man with glioma.

The chain combines TRBV6-5 with TRBJ2-5; D is perhaps TRBD2 (6 bases). V was trimmed by 4 bases and J by 2 bases, leaving 17 bases between them. The CDR3 totals 16 residues. Germline lookup yields CDR1 MNHEY and CDR2 SVGAGI. The chain's CDR3 is CASSWPRGTPQETQYF. CDR3 DNA sequence: TGTGCCAGCAGTTGGCCTCGCGGGACGCCACAAGAGACCCAGTACTTC.

The genes are TRBV18 and TRBJ2-7; the D is unclear. V gave up 3 bases and J gave up 6 bases, with 15 bases separating them. This CDR3 is 14 amino acids long. Germline V gene data show CDR1 as KGHSH and CDR2 as LQKENI. The DNA of the CDR3 is TGTGCCAGCTCACCGTTGCCCATCCCCTTCGAGCAGTACTTC. Its translation: CASSPLPIPFEQYF.

The chain recombines TRBV6-1 with TRBJ1-5; unclear D gene. Germline lookup yields CDR1 MNHNS and CDR2 SASEGT. V lost 2 bases and J 5 bases, leaving 7 bases between the germline ends. This CDR3 comprises 13 residues. Here the CDR3 reads CASSEQAHQPQHF. DNA for the CDR3: TGTGCCAGCAGTGAACAGGCTCATCAGCCCCAGCATTTT.

The CDR3 loop is CASLAYFTGYEQYF. The CDR3 coding sequence is TGTGCCAGCTTAGCTTATTTTACCGGGTACGAGCAGTACTTC. The genes are TRBV5-5 and TRBJ2-7; no clear D gene. CDR1 is SGHKS and CDR2 is YYEKEE in the germline V gene (reference sequence). V was shortened by 7 bases and J by 4 bases, with 18 bases between the two germline ends. The CDR3 contains 14 residues.

This rearrangement joins TRBV9 to TRBJ2-2; tentative D call: TRBD2 (6 bases). The germline gives CDR1 SGDLS, CDR2 YYNGEE. The V and J ends lost 4 bases and 2 bases respectively, with 15 bases between them. The length of the CDR3 is 16 residues. CDR3 region: CASSPGLTINTGELFF. In DNA form, the CDR3 reads TGTGCCAGCAGCCCGGGACTCACCATTAACACCGGGGAGCTGTTTTTT.

The chain employs TRBV11-2 and TRBJ1-1, with D possibly TRBD1 on 5 matching bases. The CDR3 runs to 14 residues. Germline CDR1 reads SGHAT; CDR2 reads FQNNGV. V was clipped by 3 bases and J by 0 bases, with 8 bases between them. CDR3 in amino acids: CASSFKGLNTEAFF. CDR3 DNA: TGTGCCAGCAGCTTTAAGGGGTTGAACACTGAAGCTTTCTTT.

J is TRBJ2-3 and V is TRBV10-3; D perhaps matches TRBD2 (6 bases). The CDR3 length is 16 residues. Germline V gene data show CDR1 as ENHRY and CDR2 as SYGVKD. Trimming took off 3 bases at V and 0 bases at J, with 13 bases between the two ends. The CDR3 DNA reads TGTGCCATCAGTGAACCAAGCGGGCCAAGCACAGATACGCAGTATTTT. It yields the protein CAISEPSGPSTDTQYF.

This clone was found once. V usage is TRBV7-2 and J usage is TRBJ2-2; D possibly corresponds to TRBD2 (5 bases). CDR1 SGHTA and CDR2 FQGNSA come from the germline V gene. This CDR3 region has 14 residues. V was cut by 5 bases and J by 5 bases, with 12 bases left in between. The CDR3 sequence is CASSPRRGTGELFF. The CDR3, as DNA: TGTGCCAGCAGCCCTAGGAGAGGGACCGGGGAGCTGTTTTTT.

The chain has TRBV5-8 and TRBJ1-5; no clear D. The CDR3 runs to 17 residues. The germline V and J ends were trimmed by 0 bases and 0 bases, with 13 bases remaining between them. Germline V gene data show CDR1 as SGHTS and CDR2 as YDEGEE. As DNA, the CDR3 is TGTGCCAGCAGCTTGGACCAGGTATTTTATAGCAATCAGCCCCAGCATTTT. Its translation is CASSLDQVFYSNQPQHF.

The chain combines TRBV4-1 with TRBJ2-5; 7 nucleotides match TRBD1. The closer fit of TRBJ2-7 to the DNA end suggests the J call may be wrong. This CDR3 spans 14 amino acids. Germline CDR1 and CDR2: MGHRA and YSYEKL. In DNA form, the CDR3 reads TGCGCCAGCAGCTCGACAGGGAGCTCCTACGAGCAGTACTTC. Translated, it gives CASSSTGSSYEQYF.

The genes are TRBV4-2 and TRBJ1-4; no clear D. The CDR3 has 15 amino acids. From germline, CDR1 is LGHNA and CDR2 YNFKEQ. Trimming removed 1 base from V and 4 bases from J, with 10 bases in between. The CDR3 DNA reads as TGTGCCAGCAGCCAAGTAGAGGCCTTTAATGAAAAACTGTTTTTT. This codes for CASSQVEAFNEKLFF.

To note about this clone: The sample has other DNA sequences that encode this CDR3 too. The gene calls are TRBV7-9 and TRBJ2-5; D uncertain. This CDR3 region has 12 residues. In germline, CDR1 is SEHNR, CDR2 FQNEAQ (reference sequence). The V gene lost 0 bases and the J gene lost 4 bases, with 3 bases spanning the gap. The CDR3 spells CASSLALETQYF. DNA for the CDR3: TGTGCCAGCAGCTTAGCGCTAGAGACCCAGTACTTC.

Comments on this clone: Other DNA sequences in this specimen translate into the identical CDR3. The gene calls are TRBV7-8 and TRBJ1-6; TRBD1 agrees at 7 bases. The V gene end was trimmed by 5 bases and the J gene end by 7 bases; junction bases not matched to a gene: 17. This CDR3 comprises 18 residues. Germline loops: CDR1 SGHVS, CDR2 FQNEAQ. The CDR3 DNA reads TGTGCCAGCAGCCGATATCGCAGTGCGGGACAGTCCAATTCACCCCTCCACTTT. Its translation is CASSRYRSAGQSNSPLHF.

The chain recombines TRBV30 with TRBJ2-1, with TRBD2 matching 8 bases. This CDR3 is 11 amino acids long. The V gene end was trimmed by 5 bases and the J gene end by 14 bases; junction bases not matched to a gene: 8. CDR1 and CDR2 from the germline V gene are GTSNPN and SVGIG (reference sequence). The CDR3 DNA reads TGTGCCTGGCGGCTAGCGGGTGGAAAGTTCTTC. Protein product: CAWRLAGGKFF.

For the CDR3, the DNA is TGCGCCAGCAGCTTGGATAATTCACCCCTCCACTTT. Amino acid sequence: CASSLDNSPLHF. This chain joins TRBV5-1 and TRBJ1-6, with D unclear. CDR1 and CDR2 from the germline V gene are SGHRS and YFSETQ. V was trimmed by 0 bases and J by 5 bases, leaving 0 bases between them. The CDR3 is 12 residues long.

The chain recombines TRBV7-9 with TRBJ2-7, with D possibly TRBD1 on 6 matching bases. Germline CDR1 reads SEHNR; CDR2 reads FQNEAQ (reference sequence). The V and J ends lost 1 base and 4 bases respectively, with 11 bases between them. The CDR3 contains 14 residues. The CDR3 reads CASSLGDKNYEQYF. Written as DNA, the CDR3 is TGTGCCAGCAGCTTAGGGGACAAGAATTACGAGCAGTACTTC. Complete variable domain (other parts from reference TRBV7-9 and TRBJ2-7): DTGVSQNPRHKITKRGQNVTFRCDPISEHNRLYWYRQTLGQGPEFLTYFQNEAQLEKSRLLSDRFSAERPKGSFSTLEIQRTEQGDSAMYLCASSLGDKNYEQYFGPGTRLTVT.

This clone turned up a few times. The chain combines TRBV7-9 with TRBJ1-4, with a possible D match to TRBD1 (5 bases). The V gene's germline CDR1 is SEHNR and CDR2 FQNEAQ (reference sequence). There are 14 residues in the CDR3. The V end was cut by 5 bases, the J end by 8 bases, with 15 bases between. CDR3 nucleotides: TGTGCCAGCAGCGTCAGGGTCACGGGAGAAAAACTGTTTTTT. This codes for CASSVRVTGEKLFF.